The sequence of this T cell receptor (beta chain) was determined in a study of cytomegalovirus exposure and HLA in healthy donors. The CDR3 runs 17 residues. Per germline, CDR1 MNHEY and CDR2 SMNVEV (reference sequence). With 3 bases clipped from V and 4 bases from J, the junction kept 11 bases outside the gene matches. Vbeta (60) and Jbeta (13) primers were used in the PCR. How the authors handled the data: The count from a later analysis was about 80 million unique TCR beta chains, roughly 11 million of them shared. Profiling relied on immunoSEQ multiplex PCR, and the TCRdb table lists in-frame clones only, not all of them. V, J and clone size derive from that table, while D and trimming were established from the DNA sequence. The table lists hundreds of thousands of clones, approximately 80% of them singletons, with 0.71% in the top ten.

The chain joins TRBV27 to TRBJ1-2, with TRBD1 matching over 10 bases. This TCR was sampled from a boy younger than 10 in good health and CMV-seronegative. Sequenced: PBMCs. The chain's CDR3 is CASSFIGRTGGTYGYTF. CDR3 sequence (DNA): TGTGCCAGCAGTTTTATAGGCCGGACAGGGGGTACCTATGGCTACACCTTC.